This T cell receptor beta chain was captured by sequencing in a study of control samples from healthy donors and cancer patients. Clones were read by immunoSEQ multiplex PCR, and TCRdb kept only the in-frame ones, dropping some. The top ten hold approximately 14% of the sample, which has around 100,000 clones, about 88% seen once. Germline CDR1 and CDR2: KGHSH and LQKENI. The CDR3 has 17 residues. J gave up 2 bases and V 2 bases, and 10 bases lay outside the gene matches. Sequenced input: blood. This clonotype originated in a woman in her 70s in good health. The chain couples TRBV18 to TRBJ1-2; the match to TRBD1 covers 8 bases. This chain's CDR3 is CASSPSGGQGANYGYTF. The CDR3 DNA follows: TGTGCCAGCTCACCAAGTGGAGGACAGGGCGCGAACTATGGCTACACCTTC.